The next 14 T cell receptor beta chains were all read from a single sample in a study of blood T cells in healthy people across ages. The use of a sample-barcoded 5' primer and a J-beta primer mix characterized a second PCR of roughly 7 to 12 cycles. MiXCR, applied by TCRdb to the 5' RACE reads, yields one record per CDR3 protein. The repertoire holds about 630,000 distinct CDR3 sequences, with approximately 21% as singletons. The sample was blood. All receptors derive from a man between 65 and 85 years old in good health.

The chain couples TRBV2 to TRBJ2-5; TRBD1 might be the D (5 bases). Germline values: CDR1 SNHLY, CDR2 FYNNEI. CDR3 length: 12 residues. The V and J ends lost 5 bases and 5 bases respectively, with 9 bases between them. The CDR3 loop reads CASSWTPETQYF. In DNA form, the CDR3 reads TGTGCCAGCAGTTGGACACCTGAGACCCAGTACTTC.

In its sample, this clonotype was seen once. This rearrangement joins TRBV7-3 to TRBJ1-4; D may be TRBD1 (5 bases). From germline, CDR1 is SGHTA and CDR2 FQGTGA. This CDR3 is built from 18 residues. V was pared by 5 bases and J by 0 bases, with 19 bases between. CDR3 sequence reads: CASSLGRQSESTNEKLFF. The CDR3 nucleotides read TGTGCCAGCAGCCTGGGACGCCAATCGGAATCAACTAATGAAAAACTGTTTTTT.

In DNA, the CDR3 is TGCGCCAGCAGAAAGGGACAGGCAGACAATGAGCAGTTCTTC. It translates to CASRKGQADNEQFF. The chain employs TRBV5-1 and TRBJ2-1, with TRBD1 matching 8 bases. CDR1 is SGHRS and CDR2 is YFSETQ in the germline V gene. Trimming removed 5 bases from V and 5 bases from J; junction bases left unmatched: 6. This CDR3 is 14 amino acids long.

This clonotype was seen a handful of times. Mismatch with germline at one junction end may stem from a read error. The chain combines TRBV5-1 with TRBJ2-5, with D maybe TRBD1 (6 bases). Germline V gene data show CDR1 as SGHRS and CDR2 as YFSETQ. This CDR3 region has 14 residues. Written as DNA, the CDR3 is TGCGTCAGCAGCGTTGACAGGCTCCAAGAGACCCAGTACTTC. It codes for CVSSVDRLQETQYF.

The table lists this clonotype with a few counts. V gene TRBV4-1 combines with J gene TRBJ1-4; D is ambiguous. CDR1 is MGHRA, CDR2 YSYEKL, per germline. This CDR3 has 16 residues. V was clipped by 0 bases and J by 0 bases, with 8 bases between them. The CDR3 protein is CASSQDYVATNEKLFF. The CDR3 DNA is TGCGCCAGCAGCCAAGATTACGTTGCAACTAATGAAAAACTGTTTTTT.

This clonotype has a handful of counts. The chain's CDR3 is CATSDLGGTEQFF. The CDR3 bases are TGTGCCACCAGTGATTTAGGAGGAACTGAGCAGTTCTTC. The gene calls are TRBV24-1 and TRBJ2-5, with a possible D match to TRBD2 (5 bases). Near its end, the DNA agrees better with TRBJ2-1, so the J call may be wrong. Germline V gene data show CDR1 as KGHDR and CDR2 as SFDVKD. The CDR3 is made up of 13 amino acids.

Only a few counts were recorded for this clonotype. The chain's CDR3 is CASRPGQGRTDTQYF. The DNA for the CDR3 is TGTGCCAGCAGACCCGGACAGGGTAGGACAGATACGCAGTATTTT. The rearrangement links TRBV6-1 to TRBJ2-3; 8 positions match TRBD1. Germline V lookup: CDR1 MNHNS, CDR2 SASEGT. Germline trimming cut 6 bases from V and 3 bases from J; bases unmatched to any gene: 8. The CDR3 consists of 15 residues.

This rearrangement joins TRBV9 to TRBJ2-1; D is possibly TRBD1 (6 bases). Trimming pared 4 bases from V and 6 bases from J, leaving 14 bases between. Looked up from germline, CDR1 is SGDLS and CDR2 is YYNGEE. CDR3 size: 14 residues. The CDR3 sequence: CASSKTGMGNEQFF. CDR3 nucleotide sequence: TGTGCCAGCAGCAAAACAGGGATGGGCAATGAGCAGTTCTTC.

This clonotype was counted a few times. The chain uses TRBV20-1 and TRBJ2-1; 7 bases map to TRBD1. Germline CDR1 DFQATT, CDR2 SNEGSKA (reference sequence). The CDR3 loop spans 13 amino acids. The V gene end was trimmed by 3 bases and the J gene end by 7 bases; junction bases not matched to a gene: 6. The CDR3 here is CSASKGARNEQFF. CDR3 nucleotides: TGCAGTGCTAGCAAGGGGGCGCGGAATGAGCAGTTCTTC.

This clonotype was seen more than once but under ten times. The chain uses TRBV6-2 or TRBV6-3 and TRBJ2-4, with D possibly TRBD2 on 6 matching bases. Trimming shortened V by 1 base and J by 6 bases, and 16 bases separated the two germline ends. Germline lookup yields CDR1 MNHEY and CDR2 SVGEGT. The CDR3 has 16 amino acids. DNA for the CDR3: TGTGCCAGCAGTTACTGGGCGGAGGGGCTGTTAAACATTCAGTACTTC. Its translation: CASSYWAEGLLNIQYF.

The chain uses TRBV6-2 or TRBV6-3 and TRBJ2-2; unclear D gene. Deletions cut 7 bases from V and 1 base from J, with 10 bases between. Germline V gene sequence: CDR1 MNHEY, CDR2 SVGEGT. This CDR3 is built from 14 residues. CDR3 sequence (DNA): TGTGCCAGCACCCCTGTGGGGAACACCGGGGAGCTGTTTTTT. This translates into CASTPVGNTGELFF.

This clonotype has just a few counts. V and J are TRBV30 and TRBJ1-6; TRBD1 matches at 8 bases. The germline gives CDR1 GTSNPN, CDR2 SVGIG (reference sequence). V was clipped by 2 bases and J by 7 bases; unmatched bases: 7. This CDR3 is 15 amino acids long. This chain's CDR3 is CAWSSGTGGNSPLHF. DNA for the CDR3: TGTGCCTGGAGTTCCGGGACAGGCGGAAATTCACCCCTCCACTTT.

The J gene is TRBJ2-7, the V gene TRBV5-1; TRBD1 agrees at 8 bases. V lost 6 bases, J lost 2 bases, and 10 bases stayed unmatched. Germline loops: CDR1 SGHRS, CDR2 YFSETQ. CDR3 length equals 15 residues. Here the CDR3 reads CASNRDRLSPYEQYF. The CDR3 DNA sequence: TGCGCCAGCAATAGGGACAGGCTGTCCCCCTACGAGCAGTACTTC.

In this sample, this clonotype turned up a few times. V gene TRBV28 combines with J gene TRBJ2-3; D could derive from TRBD1 or TRBD2 (5 bases each). Germline assignment: CDR1 MDHEN and CDR2 SYDVKM. Trimming cost V 5 bases and J 2 bases, with 20 bases left between them. The CDR3 sequence is 17 residues long. CDR3 loop: CASSPSAGTDYTDTQYF. The CDR3 bases are TGTGCCAGCAGTCCATCAGCCGGGACGGATTACACAGATACGCAGTATTTT. Looking up the rest from reference TRBV28 and TRBJ2-3 gives the full variable domain: DVKVTQSSRYLVKRTGEKVFLECVQDMDHENMFWYRQDPGLGLRLIYFSYDVKMKEKGDIPEGYSVSREKKERFSLILESASTNQTSMYLCASSPSAGTDYTDTQYFGPGTRLTVL.